The TCR beta chain described here comes from a study of T cell repertoires in cytomegalovirus infection. TCRdb re-called the reads through MiXCR, storing one row per CDR3 protein. The repertoire holds approximately 120,000 distinct CDR3 sequences, with roughly a third as singletons. Germline assignment: CDR1 SGHTA and CDR2 FQGNSA. V was pared by 1 base and J by 4 bases, with 6 bases of the junction left unmatched. The length of the CDR3 is 16 residues. This clonotype occurred many times. Its antigen is unknown. This chain links TRBV7-2 with TRBJ2-5, with 10 bases aligning to TRBD2. Specimen: CD8+ T cells from cultured PBMCs, collected from culture after CMV antigen stimulation. The receptor was derived from a human donor in good health (CMV status not recorded). Some clones in this sample may be carry-over from other donors' samples. CDR3 amino acids: CASSLVASGGAETQYF. DNA of the CDR3: TGTGCCAGCAGCTTAGTAGCTAGCGGGGGTGCAGAGACCCAGTACTTC.